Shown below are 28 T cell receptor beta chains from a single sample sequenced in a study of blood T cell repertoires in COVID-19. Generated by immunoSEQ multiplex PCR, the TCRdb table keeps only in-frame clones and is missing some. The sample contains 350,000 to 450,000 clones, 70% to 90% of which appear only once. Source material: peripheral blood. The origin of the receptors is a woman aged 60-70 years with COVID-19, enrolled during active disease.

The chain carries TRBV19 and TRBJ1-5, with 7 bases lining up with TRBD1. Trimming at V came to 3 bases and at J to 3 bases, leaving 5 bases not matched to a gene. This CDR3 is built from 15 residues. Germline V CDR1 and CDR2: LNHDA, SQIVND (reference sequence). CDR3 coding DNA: TGTGCCAGTAGTATCGACAGGGCTTCCAATCAGCCCCAGCATTTT. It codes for CASSIDRASNQPQHF.

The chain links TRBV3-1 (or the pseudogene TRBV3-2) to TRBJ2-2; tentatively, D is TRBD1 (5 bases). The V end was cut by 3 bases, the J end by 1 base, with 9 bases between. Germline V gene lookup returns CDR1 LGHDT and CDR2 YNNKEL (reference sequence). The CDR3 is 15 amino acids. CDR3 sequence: CASSQRQGNTGELFF. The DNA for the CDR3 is TGTGCCAGCAGCCAGAGGCAGGGGAACACCGGGGAGCTGTTTTTT.

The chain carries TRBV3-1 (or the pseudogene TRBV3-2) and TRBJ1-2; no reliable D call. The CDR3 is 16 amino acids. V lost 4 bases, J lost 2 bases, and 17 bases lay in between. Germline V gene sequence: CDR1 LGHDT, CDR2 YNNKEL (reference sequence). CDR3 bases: TGTGCCAGCAGCCCCCCCCGTTGGGAGGAGAACTATGGCTACACCTTC. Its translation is CASSPPRWEENYGYTF.

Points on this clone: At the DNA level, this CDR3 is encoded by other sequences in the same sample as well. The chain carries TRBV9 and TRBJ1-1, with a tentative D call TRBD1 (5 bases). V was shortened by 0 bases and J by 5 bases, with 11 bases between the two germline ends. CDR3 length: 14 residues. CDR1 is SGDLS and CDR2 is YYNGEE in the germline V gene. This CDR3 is CASSVEIRGTEAFF. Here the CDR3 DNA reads TGTGCCAGCAGCGTAGAGATCCGGGGGACTGAAGCTTTCTTT.

CDR3 bases: TGTGCCAGCAGCCGCGTTCAAGAGACCCAGTACTTC. It is translated as CASSRVQETQYF. J is TRBJ2-5 and V is TRBV6-5; no firm D call. There are 12 residues in the CDR3. Per the germline V gene, CDR1 is MNHEY and CDR2 is SVGAGI. V was pared by 6 bases and J by 2 bases, with 7 bases between.

CDR3 in DNA: TGTGCCAGTAGTATAGAGGGGGCGCGGAATCAGCCCCAGCATTTT. Translation gives CASSIEGARNQPQHF. The chain joins TRBV19 to TRBJ1-5, with D possibly being TRBD1 (6 bases). The germline V and J ends were trimmed by 0 bases and 4 bases, with 10 bases remaining between them. From germline, CDR1 is LNHDA and CDR2 SQIVND (reference sequence). The CDR3 contains 15 residues.

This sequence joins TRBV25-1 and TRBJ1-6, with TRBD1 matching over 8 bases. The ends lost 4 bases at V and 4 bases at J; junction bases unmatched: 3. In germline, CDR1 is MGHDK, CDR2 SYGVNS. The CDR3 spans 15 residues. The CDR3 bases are TGTGCCAGCAGTGGGGACAGGCCTTATAATTCACCCCTCCACTTT. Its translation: CASSGDRPYNSPLHF.

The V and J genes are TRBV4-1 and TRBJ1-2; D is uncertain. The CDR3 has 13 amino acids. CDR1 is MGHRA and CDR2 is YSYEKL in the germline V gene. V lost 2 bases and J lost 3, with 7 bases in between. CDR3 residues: CASSQILHYGYTF. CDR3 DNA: TGCGCCAGCAGCCAAATCCTACACTATGGCTACACCTTC.

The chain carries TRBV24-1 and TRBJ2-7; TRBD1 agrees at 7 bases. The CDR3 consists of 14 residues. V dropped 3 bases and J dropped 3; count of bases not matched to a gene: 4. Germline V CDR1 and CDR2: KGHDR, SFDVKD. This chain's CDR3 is CATSDAGGGYEQYF. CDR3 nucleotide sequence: TGTGCCACCAGTGATGCAGGGGGTGGCTACGAGCAGTACTTC.

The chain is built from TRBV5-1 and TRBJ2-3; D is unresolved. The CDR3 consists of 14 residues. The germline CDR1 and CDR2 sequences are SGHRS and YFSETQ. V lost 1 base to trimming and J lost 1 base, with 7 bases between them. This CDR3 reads CASSLIPGTDTQYF. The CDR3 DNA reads TGCGCCAGCAGCTTGATTCCCGGCACAGATACGCAGTATTTT. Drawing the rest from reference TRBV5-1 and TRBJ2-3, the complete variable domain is KAGVTQTPRYLIKTRGQQVTLSCSPISGHRSVSWYQQTPGQGLQFLFEYFSETQRNKGNFPGRFSGRQFSNSRSEMNVSTLELGDSALYLCASSLIPGTDTQYFGPGTRLTVL.

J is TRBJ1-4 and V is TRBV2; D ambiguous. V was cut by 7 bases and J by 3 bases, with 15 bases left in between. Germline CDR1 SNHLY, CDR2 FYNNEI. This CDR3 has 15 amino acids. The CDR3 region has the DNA TGTGCCAGCACCGCGGGAGGGCAGGCTAATGAAAAACTGTTTTTT. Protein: CASTAGGQANEKLFF.

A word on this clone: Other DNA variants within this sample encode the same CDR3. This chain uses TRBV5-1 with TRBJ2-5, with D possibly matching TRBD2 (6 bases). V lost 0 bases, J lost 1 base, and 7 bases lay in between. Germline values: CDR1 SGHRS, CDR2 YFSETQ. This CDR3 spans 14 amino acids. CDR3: CASSLGRGQETQYF. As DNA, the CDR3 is TGCGCCAGCAGCTTGGGGAGGGGCCAAGAGACCCAGTACTTC.

CDR3 amino acids: CASSSHPTRETQYF. The CDR3 nucleotides are TGTGCCAGCAGCAGTCACCCCACCAGAGAGACCCAGTACTTC. The V gene is TRBV5-6, the J gene TRBJ2-5; D remains ambiguous. The V gene's germline CDR1 is SGHDT and CDR2 YYEEEE. V was trimmed by 4 bases and J by 4 bases, leaving 14 bases between them. This CDR3 has 14 residues.

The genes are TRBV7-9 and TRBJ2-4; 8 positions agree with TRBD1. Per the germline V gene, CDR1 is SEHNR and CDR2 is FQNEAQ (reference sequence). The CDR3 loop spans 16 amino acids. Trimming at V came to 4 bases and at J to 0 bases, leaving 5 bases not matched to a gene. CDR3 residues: CASSWGQALAKNIQYF. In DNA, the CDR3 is TGTGCCAGCAGCTGGGGACAGGCCCTAGCCAAAAACATTCAGTACTTC.

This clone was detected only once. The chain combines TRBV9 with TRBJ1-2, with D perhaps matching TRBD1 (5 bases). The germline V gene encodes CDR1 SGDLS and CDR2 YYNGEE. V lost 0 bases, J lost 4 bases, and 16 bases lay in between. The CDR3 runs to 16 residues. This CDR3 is CASSVALGQGLYGYTF. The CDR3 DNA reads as TGTGCCAGCAGCGTAGCCCTCGGCCAGGGCCTCTATGGCTACACCTTC. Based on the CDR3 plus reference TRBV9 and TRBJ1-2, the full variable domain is DSGVTQTPKHLITATGQRVTLRCSPRSGDLSVYWYQQSLDQGLQFLIQYYNGEERAKGNILERFSAQQFPDLHSELNLSSLELGDSALYFCASSVALGQGLYGYTFGSGTRLTVV.

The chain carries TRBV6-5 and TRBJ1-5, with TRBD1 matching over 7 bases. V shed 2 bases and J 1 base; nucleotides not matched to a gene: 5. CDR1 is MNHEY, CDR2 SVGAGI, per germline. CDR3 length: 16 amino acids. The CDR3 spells CASSYPPGQSNQPQHF. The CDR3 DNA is TGTGCCAGCAGTTACCCCCCGGGACAGAGCAATCAGCCCCAGCATTTT.

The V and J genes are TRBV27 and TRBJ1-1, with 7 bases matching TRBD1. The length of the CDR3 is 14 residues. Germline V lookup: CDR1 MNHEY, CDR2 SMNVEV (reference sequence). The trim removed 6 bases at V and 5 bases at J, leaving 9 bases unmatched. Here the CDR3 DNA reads TGTGCCAGCAGCCTGACAGGGAGAGGAACTGAAGCTTTCTTT. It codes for CASSLTGRGTEAFF.

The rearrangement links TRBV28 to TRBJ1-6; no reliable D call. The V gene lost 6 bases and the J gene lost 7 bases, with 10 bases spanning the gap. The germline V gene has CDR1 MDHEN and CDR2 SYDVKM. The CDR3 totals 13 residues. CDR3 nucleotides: TGTGCCAGCAGGCCGGGGTGGAATTCACCCCTCCACTTT. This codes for CASRPGWNSPLHF.

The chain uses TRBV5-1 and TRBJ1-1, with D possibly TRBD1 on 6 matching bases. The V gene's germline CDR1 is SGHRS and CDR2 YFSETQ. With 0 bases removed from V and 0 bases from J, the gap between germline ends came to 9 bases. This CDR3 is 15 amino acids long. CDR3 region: CASSLVGQLNTEAFF. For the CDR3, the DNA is TGCGCCAGCAGCTTGGTCGGACAGCTGAACACTGAAGCTTTCTTT.

The DNA of the CDR3 is TGTGCCAGAAGCCCTTATGGGCGGGGGAACACCGGGGAGCTGTTTTTT. This codes for CARSPYGRGNTGELFF. The chain recombines TRBV5-3 with TRBJ2-2; D may be TRBD2 (6 bases). TRBV5-3 qualifies as an ORF whose function is uncertain. The CDR3 has 16 residues. The V end lost 4 bases, the J end lost 1 base, and 14 bases lay between the germline ends.

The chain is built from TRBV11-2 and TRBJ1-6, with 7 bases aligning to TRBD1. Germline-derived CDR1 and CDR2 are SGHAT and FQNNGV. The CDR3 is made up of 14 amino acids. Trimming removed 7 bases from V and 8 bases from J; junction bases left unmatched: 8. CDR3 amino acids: CASTARQGDSPLHF. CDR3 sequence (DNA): TGTGCCAGCACCGCTAGACAGGGCGATTCACCCCTCCACTTT.

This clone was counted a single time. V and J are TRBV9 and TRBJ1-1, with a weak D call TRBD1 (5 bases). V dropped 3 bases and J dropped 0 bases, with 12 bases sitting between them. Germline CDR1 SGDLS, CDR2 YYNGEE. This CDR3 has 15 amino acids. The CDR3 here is CASSEGWGVNTEAFF. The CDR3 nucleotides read TGTGCCAGCAGCGAAGGGTGGGGCGTGAACACTGAAGCTTTCTTT.

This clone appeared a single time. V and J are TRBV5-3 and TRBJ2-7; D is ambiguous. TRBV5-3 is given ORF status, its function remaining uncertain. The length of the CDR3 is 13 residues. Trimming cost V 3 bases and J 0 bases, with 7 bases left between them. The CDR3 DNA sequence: TGTGCCAGAAGCTCCCAAATCTCCTACGAGCAGTACTTC. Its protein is CARSSQISYEQYF.

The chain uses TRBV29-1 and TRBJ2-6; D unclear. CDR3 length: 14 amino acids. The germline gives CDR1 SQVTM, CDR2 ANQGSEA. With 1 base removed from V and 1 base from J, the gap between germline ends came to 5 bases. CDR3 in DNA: TGCAGCGTTGAAGTCGGTTCTGGGGCCAACGTCCTGACTTTC. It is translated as CSVEVGSGANVLTF.

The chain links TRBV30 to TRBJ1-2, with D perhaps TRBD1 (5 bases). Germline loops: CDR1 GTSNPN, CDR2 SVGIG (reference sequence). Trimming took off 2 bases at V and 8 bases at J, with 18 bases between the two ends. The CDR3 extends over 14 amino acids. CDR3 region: CAWSLTSRTSGYTF. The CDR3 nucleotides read TGTGCCTGGAGTTTAACGTCCCGGACAAGCGGCTACACCTTC.

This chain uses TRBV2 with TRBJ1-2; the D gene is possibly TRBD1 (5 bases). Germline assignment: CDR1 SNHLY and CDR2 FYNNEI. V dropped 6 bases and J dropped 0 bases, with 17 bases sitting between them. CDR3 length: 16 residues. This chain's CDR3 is CASRTPNQGTNYGYTF. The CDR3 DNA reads TGTGCCAGCAGGACCCCAAATCAGGGCACTAACTATGGCTACACCTTC.

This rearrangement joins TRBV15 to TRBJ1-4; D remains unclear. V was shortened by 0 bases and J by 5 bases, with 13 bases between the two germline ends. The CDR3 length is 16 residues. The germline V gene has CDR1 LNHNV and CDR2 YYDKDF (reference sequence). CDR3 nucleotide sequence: TGTGCCACCAGCAGAGATGTGAGTCGAGGGAATGAAAAACTGTTTTTT. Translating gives CATSRDVSRGNEKLFF.

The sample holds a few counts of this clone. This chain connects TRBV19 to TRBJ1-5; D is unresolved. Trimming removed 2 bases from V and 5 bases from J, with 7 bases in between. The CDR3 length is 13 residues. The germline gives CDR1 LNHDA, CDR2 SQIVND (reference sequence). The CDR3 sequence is CASSIQVYQPQHF. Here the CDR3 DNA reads TGTGCCAGTAGTATACAGGTCTATCAGCCCCAGCATTTT.